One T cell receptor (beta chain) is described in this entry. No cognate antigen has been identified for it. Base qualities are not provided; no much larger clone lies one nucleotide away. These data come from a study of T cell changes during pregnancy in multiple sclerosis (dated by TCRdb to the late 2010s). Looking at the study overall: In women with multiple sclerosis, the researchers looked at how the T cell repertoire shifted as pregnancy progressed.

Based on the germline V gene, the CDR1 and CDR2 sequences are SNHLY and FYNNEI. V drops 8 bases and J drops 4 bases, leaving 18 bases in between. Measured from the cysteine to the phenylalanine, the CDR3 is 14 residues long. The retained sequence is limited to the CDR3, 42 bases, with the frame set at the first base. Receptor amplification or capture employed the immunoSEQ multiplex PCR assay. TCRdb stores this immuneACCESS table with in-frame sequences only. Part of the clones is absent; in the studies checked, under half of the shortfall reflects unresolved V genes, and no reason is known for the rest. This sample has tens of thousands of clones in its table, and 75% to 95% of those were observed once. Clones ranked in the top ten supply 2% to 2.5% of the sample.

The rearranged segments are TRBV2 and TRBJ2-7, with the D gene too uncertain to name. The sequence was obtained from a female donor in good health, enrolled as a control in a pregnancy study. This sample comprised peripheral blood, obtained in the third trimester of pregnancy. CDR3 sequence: CASDSERASYEQYF. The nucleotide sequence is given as TGTGCCAGCGACTCAGAAAGAGCGTCTTACGAGCAGTACTTC.